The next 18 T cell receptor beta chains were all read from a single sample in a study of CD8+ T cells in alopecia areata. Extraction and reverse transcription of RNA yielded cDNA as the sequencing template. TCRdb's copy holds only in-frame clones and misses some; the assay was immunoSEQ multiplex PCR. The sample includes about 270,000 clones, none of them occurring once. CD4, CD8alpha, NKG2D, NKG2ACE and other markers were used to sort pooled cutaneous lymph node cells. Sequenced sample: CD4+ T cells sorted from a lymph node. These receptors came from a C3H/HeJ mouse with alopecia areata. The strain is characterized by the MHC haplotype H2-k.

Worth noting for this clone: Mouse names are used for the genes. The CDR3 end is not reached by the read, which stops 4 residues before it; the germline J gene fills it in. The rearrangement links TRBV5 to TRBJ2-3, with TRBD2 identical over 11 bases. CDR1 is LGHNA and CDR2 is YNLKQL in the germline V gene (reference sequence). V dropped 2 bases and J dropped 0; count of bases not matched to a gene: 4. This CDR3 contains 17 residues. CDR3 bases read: TGTGCCAGCAGCCAAACTGGGGGGGCGTCTAGTGCAGAA. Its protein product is CASSQTGGASSAE. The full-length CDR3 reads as CASSQTGGASSAETLYF.

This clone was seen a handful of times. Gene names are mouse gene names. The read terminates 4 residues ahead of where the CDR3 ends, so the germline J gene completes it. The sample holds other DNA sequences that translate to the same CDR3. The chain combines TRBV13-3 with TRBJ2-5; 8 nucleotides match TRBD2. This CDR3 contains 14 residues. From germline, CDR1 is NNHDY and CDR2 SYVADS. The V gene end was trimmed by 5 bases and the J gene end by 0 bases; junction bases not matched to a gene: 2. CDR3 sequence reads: CASSGLGNQDTQYF. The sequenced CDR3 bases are TGTGCCAGCAGCGGACTGGGTAACCAAGAC.

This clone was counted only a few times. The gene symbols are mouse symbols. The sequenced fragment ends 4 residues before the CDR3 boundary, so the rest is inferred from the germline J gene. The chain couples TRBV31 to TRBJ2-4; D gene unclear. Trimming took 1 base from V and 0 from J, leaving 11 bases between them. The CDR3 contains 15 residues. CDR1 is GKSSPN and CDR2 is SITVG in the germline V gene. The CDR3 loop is CAWSRRQTSQNTLYF. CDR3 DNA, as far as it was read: TGTGCCTGGAGTCGGAGACAAACTAGTCAAAAC.

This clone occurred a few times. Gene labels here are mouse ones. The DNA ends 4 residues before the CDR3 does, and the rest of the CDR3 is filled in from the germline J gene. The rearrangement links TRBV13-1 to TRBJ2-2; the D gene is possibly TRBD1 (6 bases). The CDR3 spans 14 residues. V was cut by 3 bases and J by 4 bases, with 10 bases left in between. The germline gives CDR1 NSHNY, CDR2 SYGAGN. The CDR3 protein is CASSADRFTGQLYF. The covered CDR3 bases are TGTGCCAGCAGTGCGGACAGATTCACCGGG.

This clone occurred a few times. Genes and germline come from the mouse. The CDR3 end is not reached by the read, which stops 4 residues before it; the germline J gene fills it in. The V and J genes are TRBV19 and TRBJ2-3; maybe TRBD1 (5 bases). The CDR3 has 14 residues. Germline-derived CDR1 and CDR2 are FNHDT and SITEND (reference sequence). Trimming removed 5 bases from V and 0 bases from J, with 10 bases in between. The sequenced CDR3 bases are TGTGCCAGCAGGAGGGGAGGGAGTGCAGAA. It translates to CASRRGGSAE. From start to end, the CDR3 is CASRRGGSAETLYF. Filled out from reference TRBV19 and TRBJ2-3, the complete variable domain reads GGIITQTPKFLIGQEGQKLTLKCQQNFNHDTMYWYRQDSGKGLRLIYYSITENDLQKGDLSEGYDASREKKSSFSLTVTSAQKNEMAVFLCASRRGGSAETLYFGSGTRLTVL.

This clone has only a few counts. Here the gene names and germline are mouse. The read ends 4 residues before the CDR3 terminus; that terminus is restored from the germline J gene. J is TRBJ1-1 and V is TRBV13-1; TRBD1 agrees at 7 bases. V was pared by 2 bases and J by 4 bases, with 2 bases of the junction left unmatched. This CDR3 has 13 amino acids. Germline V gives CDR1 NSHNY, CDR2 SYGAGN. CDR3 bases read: TGTGCCAGCAGTGACAGGGGGTTCACA. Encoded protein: CASSDRGFT. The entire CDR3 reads CASSDRGFTEVFF.

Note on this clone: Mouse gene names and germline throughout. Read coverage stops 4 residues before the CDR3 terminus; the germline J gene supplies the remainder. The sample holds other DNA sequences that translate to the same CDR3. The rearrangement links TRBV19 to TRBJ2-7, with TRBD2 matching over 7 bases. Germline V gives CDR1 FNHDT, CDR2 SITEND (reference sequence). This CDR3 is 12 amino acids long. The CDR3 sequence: CASSPGGYEQYF. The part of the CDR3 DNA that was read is TGTGCCAGCAGTCCTGGGGGATAT.

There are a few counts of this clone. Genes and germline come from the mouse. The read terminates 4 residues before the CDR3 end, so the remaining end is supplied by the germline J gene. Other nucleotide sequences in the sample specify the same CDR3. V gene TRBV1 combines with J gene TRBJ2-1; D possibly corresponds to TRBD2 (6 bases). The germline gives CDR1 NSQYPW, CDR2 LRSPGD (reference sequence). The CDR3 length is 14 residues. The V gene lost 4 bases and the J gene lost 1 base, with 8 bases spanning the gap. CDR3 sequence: CTCSGGLNYAEQFF. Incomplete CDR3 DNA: TGCACCTGCAGTGGGGGACTCAACTATGCT. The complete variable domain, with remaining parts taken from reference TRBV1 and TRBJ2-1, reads VTLLEQNPRWRLVPRGQAVNLRCILKNSQYPWMSWYQQDLQKQLQWLFTLRSPGDKEVKSLPGADYLATRVTDTELRLQVANMSQGRTLYCTCSGGLNYAEQFFGPGTRLTVL.

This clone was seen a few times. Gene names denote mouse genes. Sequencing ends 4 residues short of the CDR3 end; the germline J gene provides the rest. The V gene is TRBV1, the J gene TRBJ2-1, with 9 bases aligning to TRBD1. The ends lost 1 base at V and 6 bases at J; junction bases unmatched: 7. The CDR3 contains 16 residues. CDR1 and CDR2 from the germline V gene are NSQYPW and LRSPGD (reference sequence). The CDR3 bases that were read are TGCACCTGCAGTGCAGCCCCCGGGACAGGGCTTGCT. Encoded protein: CTCSAAPGTGLA. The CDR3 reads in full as CTCSAAPGTGLAEQFF.

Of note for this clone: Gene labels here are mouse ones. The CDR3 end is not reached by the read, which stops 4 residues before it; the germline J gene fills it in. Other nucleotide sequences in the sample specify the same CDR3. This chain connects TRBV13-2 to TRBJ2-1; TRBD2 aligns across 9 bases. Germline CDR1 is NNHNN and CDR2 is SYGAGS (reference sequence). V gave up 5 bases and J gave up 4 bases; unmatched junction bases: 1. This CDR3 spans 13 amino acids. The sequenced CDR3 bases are TGTGCCAGCGGACTGGGGGGTTATGCT. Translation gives CASGLGGYA. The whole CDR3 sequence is CASGLGGYAEQFF.

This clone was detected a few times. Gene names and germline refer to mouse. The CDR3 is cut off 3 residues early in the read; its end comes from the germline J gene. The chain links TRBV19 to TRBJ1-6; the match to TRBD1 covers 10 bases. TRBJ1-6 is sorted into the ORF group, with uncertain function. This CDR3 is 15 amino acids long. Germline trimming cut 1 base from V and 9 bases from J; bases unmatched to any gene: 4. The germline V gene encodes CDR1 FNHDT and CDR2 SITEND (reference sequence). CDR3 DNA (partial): TGTGCCAGCAGTATAAGGGGACAGGGGATTTCGCCC. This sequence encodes CASSIRGQGISP. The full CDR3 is CASSIRGQGISPLYF.

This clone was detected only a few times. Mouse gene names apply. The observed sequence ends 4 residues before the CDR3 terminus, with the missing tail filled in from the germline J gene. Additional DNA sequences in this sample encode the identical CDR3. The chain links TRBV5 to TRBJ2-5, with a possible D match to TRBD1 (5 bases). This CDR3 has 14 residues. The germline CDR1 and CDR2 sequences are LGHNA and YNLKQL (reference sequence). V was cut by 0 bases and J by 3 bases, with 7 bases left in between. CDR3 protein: CASSQDREQDTQYF. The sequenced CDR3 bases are TGTGCCAGCAGCCAAGACAGGGAGCAAGAC.

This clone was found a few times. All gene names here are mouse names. The part of the CDR3 DNA that was read is TGTGCCAGCGGTGACTCTGGGGGTAACTATGCT. Translated, it gives CASGDSGGNYA. The complete CDR3 reads CASGDSGGNYAEQFF. The chain combines TRBV13-2 with TRBJ2-1; the match to TRBD2 covers 7 bases. Read data end 4 residues before the CDR3 end; the end is taken from the germline J gene. This CDR3 contains 15 residues. Trimming cost V 2 bases and J 0 bases; bases outside gene matches: 2. Germline V gives CDR1 NNHNN, CDR2 SYGAGS (reference sequence).

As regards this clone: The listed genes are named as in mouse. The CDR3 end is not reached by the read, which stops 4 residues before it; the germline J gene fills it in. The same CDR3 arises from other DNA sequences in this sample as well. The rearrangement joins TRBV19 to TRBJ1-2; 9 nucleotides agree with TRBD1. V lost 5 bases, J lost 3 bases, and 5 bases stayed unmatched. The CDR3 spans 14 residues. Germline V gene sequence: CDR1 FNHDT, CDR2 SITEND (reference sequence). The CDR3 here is CASSRDRADSDYTF. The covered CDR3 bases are TGTGCCAGCAGCAGGGACAGGGCGGACTCC.

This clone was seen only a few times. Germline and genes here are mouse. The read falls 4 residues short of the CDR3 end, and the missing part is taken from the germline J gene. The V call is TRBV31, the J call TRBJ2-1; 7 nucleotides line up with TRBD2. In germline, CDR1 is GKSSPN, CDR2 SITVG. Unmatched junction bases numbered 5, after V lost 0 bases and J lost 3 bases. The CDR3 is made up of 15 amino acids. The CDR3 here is CAWSLSWGTYAEQFF. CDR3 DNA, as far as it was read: TGTGCCTGGAGTCTATCCTGGGGGACCTATGCT.

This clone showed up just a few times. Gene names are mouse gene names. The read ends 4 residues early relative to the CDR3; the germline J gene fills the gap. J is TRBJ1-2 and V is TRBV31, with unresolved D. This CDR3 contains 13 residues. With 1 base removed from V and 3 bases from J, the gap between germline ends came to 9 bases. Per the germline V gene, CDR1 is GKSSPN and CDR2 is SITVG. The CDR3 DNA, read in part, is TGTGCCTGGAGTCAGGGCGGGGACTCC. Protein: CAWSQGGDS. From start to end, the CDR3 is CAWSQGGDSDYTF.

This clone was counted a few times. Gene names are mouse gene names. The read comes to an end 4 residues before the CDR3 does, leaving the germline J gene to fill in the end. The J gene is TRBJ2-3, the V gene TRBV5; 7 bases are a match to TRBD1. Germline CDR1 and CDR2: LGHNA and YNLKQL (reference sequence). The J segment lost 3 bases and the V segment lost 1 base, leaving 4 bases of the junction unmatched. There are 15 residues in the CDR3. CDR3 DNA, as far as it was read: TGTGCCAGCAGCCAAGTACAGGGGAGGGCAGAA. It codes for CASSQVQGRAE. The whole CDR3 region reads CASSQVQGRAETLYF.

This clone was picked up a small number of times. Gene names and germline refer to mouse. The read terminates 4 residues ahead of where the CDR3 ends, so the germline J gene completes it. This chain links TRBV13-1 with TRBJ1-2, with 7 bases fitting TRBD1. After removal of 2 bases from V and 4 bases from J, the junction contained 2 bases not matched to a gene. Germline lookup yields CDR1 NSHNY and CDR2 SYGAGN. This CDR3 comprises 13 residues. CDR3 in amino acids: CASSDRGFSDYTF. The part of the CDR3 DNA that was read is TGTGCCAGCAGTGACAGGGGGTTCTCC.